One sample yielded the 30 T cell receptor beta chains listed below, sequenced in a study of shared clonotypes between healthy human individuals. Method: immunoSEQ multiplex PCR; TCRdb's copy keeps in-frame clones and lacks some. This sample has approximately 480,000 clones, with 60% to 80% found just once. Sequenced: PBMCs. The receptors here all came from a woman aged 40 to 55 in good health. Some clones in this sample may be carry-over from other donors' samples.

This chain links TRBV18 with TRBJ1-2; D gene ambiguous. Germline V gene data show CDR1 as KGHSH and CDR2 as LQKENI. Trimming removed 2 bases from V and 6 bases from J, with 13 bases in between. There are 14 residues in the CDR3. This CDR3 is CASSPDLSGHGYTF. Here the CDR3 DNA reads TGTGCCAGCTCACCAGACCTAAGTGGCCATGGCTACACCTTC. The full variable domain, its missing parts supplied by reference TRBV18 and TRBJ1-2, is NAGVMQNPRHLVRRRGQEARLRCSPMKGHSHVYWYRQLPEEGLKFMVYLQKENIIDESGMPKERFSAEFPKEGPSILRIQQVVRGDSAAYFCASSPDLSGHGYTFGSGTRLTVV.

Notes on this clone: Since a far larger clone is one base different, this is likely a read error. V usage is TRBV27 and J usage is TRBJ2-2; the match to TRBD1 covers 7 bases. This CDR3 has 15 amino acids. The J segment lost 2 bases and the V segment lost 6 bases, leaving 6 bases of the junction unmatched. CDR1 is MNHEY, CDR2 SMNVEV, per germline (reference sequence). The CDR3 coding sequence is TGTGCCAGCAGCTTAGACAGGGCCAACACCGGGGAGCTGTTTTTT. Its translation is CASSLDRANTGELFF.

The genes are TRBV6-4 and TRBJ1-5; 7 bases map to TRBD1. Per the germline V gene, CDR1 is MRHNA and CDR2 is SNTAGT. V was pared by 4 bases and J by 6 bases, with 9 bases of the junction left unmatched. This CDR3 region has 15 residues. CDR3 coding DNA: TGTGCCAGCAGTGGGCAGACAGGGCATAGTCAGCCCCAGCATTTT. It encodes CASSGQTGHSQPQHF.

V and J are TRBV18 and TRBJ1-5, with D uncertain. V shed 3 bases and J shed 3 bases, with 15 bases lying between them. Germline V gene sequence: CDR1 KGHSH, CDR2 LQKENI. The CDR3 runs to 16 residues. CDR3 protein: CASSPYDLGYNQPQHF. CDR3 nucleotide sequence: TGTGCCAGCTCACCTTATGATCTCGGGTACAATCAGCCCCAGCATTTT. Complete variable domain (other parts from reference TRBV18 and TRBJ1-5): NAGVMQNPRHLVRRRGQEARLRCSPMKGHSHVYWYRQLPEEGLKFMVYLQKENIIDESGMPKERFSAEFPKEGPSILRIQQVVRGDSAAYFCASSPYDLGYNQPQHFGDGTRLSIL.

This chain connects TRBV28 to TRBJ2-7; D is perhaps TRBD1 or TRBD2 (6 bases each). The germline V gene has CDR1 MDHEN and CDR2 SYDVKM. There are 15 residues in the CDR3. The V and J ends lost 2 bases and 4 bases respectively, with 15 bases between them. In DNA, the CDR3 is TGTGCCAGCAGTTTAAGGGGGAGGTCAACATACGAGCAGTACTTC. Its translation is CASSLRGRSTYEQYF.

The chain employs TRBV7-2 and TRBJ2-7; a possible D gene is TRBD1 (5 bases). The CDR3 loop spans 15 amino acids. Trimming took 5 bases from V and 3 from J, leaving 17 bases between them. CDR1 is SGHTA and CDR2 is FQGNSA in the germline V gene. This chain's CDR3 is CASSKGADILYEQYF. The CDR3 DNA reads TGTGCCAGCAGCAAAGGGGCTGACATTCTCTACGAGCAGTACTTC.

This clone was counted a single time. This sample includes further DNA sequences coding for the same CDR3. CDR3 nucleotides: TGTGCCAGCAGCTCTACAGGGTGGTACGAGCAGTACTTC. Protein sequence: CASSSTGWYEQYF. The J gene is TRBJ2-7, the V gene TRBV5-8; tentative D call: TRBD1 (6 bases). Germline CDR1 SGHTS, CDR2 YDEGEE. This CDR3 has 13 residues. Deletions cut 3 bases from V and 4 bases from J, with 11 bases between.

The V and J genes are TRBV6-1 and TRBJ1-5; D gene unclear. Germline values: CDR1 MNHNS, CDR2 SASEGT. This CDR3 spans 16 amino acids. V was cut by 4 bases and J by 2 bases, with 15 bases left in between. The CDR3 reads CASSGSRQSRNQPQHF. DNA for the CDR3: TGTGCCAGCAGTGGGTCGCGCCAATCACGCAATCAGCCCCAGCATTTT.

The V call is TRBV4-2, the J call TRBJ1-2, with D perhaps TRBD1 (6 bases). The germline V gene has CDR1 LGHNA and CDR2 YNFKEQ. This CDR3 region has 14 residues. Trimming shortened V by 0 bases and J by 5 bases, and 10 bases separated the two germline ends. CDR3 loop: CASSQETGAYGYTF. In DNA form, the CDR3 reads TGTGCCAGCAGCCAAGAGACAGGCGCATATGGCTACACCTTC.

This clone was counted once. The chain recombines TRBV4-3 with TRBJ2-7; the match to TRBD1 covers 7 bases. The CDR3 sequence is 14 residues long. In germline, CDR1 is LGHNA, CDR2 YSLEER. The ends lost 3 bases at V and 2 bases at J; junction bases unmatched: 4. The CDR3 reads CASSQRQGPYEQYF. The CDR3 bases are TGCGCCAGCAGCCAGAGACAGGGTCCCTACGAGCAGTACTTC.

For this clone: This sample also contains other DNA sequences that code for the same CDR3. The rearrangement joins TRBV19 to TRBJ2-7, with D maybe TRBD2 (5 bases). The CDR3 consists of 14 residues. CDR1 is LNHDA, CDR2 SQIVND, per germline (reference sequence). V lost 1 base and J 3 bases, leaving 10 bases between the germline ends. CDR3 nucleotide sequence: TGTGCCAGTAGTATAGCCCCACGGGGCTACGAGCAGTACTTC. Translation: CASSIAPRGYEQYF.

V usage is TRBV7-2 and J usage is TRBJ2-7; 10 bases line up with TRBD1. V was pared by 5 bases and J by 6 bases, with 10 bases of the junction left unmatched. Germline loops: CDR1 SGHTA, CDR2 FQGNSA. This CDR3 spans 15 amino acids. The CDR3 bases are TGTGCCAGCAGCCCCCGGGACAGGGGTTCCGGCGAGCAGTACTTC. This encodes CASSPRDRGSGEQYF.

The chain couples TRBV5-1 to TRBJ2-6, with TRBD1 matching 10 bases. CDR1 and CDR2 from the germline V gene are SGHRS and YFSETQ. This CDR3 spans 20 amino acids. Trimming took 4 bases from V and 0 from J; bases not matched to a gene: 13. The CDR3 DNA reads TGCGCCAGCAGCATGCGTCCCGGGACAGGGGCCAGCTCTGGGGCCAACGTCCTGACTTTC. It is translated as CASSMRPGTGASSGANVLTF.

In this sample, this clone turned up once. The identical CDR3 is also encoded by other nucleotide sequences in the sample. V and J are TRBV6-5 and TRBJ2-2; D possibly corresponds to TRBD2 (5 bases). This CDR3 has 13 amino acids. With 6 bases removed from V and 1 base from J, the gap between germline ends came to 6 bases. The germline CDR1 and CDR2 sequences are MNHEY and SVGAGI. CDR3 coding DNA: TGTGCCAGCAGGAGGGAGAACACCGGGGAGCTGTTTTTT. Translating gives CASRRENTGELFF.

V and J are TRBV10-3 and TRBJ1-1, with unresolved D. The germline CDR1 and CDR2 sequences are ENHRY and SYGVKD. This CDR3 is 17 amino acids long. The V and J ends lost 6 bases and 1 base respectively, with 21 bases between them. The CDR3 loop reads CAIRETQVGVGNTEAFF. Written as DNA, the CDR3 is TGTGCCATCAGGGAGACCCAGGTGGGCGTGGGGAACACTGAAGCTTTCTTT.

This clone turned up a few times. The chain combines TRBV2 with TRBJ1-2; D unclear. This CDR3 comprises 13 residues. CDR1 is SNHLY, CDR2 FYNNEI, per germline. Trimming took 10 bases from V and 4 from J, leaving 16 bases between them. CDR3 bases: TGTGCCACATGCCAGGACGGGATCTATGGCTACACCTTC. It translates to CATCQDGIYGYTF.

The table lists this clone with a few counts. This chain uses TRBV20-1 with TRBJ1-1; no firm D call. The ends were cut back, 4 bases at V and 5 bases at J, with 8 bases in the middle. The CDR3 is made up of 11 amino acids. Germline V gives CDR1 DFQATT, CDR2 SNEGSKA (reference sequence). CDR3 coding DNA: TGCAGTGCTACCCTCAGGACTGAAGCTTTCTTT. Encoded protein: CSATLRTEAFF.

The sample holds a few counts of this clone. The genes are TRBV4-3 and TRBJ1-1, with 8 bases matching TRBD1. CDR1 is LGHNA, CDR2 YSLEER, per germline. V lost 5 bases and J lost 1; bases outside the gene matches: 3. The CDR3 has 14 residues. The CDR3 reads CASSYDRGNTEAFF. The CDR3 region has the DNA TGCGCCAGCAGCTACGACAGGGGGAACACTGAAGCTTTCTTT.

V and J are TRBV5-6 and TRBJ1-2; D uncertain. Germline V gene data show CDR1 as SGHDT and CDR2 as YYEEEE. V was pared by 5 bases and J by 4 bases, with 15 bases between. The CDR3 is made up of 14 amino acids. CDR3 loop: CASRPVEGSYGYTF. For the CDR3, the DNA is TGTGCCAGCAGGCCCGTTGAGGGAAGCTATGGCTACACCTTC.

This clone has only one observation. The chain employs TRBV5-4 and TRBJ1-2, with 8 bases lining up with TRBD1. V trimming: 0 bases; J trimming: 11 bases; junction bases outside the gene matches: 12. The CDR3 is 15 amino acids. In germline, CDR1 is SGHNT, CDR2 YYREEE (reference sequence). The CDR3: CASSLASGQDRGYTF. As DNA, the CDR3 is TGTGCCAGCAGCTTGGCGTCGGGACAGGACCGGGGGTACACCTTC.

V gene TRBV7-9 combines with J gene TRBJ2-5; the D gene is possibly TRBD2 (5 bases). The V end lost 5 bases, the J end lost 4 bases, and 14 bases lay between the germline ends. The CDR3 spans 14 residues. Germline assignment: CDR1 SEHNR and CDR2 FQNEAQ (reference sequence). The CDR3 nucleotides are TGTGCCAGCAGCCCCTCATTCCGGGGAGAGACCCAGTACTTC. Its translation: CASSPSFRGETQYF.

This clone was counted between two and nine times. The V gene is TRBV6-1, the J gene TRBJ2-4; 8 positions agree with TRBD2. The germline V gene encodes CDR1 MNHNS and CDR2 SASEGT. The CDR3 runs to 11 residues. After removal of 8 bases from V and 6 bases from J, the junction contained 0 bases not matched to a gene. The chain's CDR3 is CASLAGNIQYF. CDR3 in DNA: TGTGCCAGCCTAGCGGGAAACATTCAGTACTTC.

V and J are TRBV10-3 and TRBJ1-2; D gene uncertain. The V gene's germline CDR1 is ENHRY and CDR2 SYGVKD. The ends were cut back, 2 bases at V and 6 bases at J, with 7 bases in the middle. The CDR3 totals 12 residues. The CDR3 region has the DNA TGTGCCATCAGTGAGAACGCCGATGGCTACACCTTC. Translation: CAISENADGYTF.

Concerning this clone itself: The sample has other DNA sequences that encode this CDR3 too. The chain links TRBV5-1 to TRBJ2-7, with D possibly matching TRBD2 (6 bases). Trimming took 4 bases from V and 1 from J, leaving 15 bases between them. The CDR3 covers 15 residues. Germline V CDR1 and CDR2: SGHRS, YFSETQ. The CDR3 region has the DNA TGCGCCAGCAGCCTGGCCGCGGGACCTTCCTACGAGCAGTACTTC. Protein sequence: CASSLAAGPSYEQYF.

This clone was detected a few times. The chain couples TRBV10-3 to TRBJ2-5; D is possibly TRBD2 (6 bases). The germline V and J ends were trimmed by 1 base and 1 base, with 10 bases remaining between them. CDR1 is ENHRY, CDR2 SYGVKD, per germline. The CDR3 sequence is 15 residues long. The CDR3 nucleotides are TGTGCCATCAGTGAGTGGCGGGACGGCCAAGAGACCCAGTACTTC. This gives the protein CAISEWRDGQETQYF.

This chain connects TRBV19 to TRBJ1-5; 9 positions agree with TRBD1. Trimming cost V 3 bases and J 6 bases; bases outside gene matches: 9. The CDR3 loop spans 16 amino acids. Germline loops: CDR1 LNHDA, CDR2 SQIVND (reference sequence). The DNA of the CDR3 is TGTGCCAGTAGTATGGGACAGGGCAGGACTGGTCAGCCCCAGCATTTT. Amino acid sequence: CASSMGQGRTGQPQHF. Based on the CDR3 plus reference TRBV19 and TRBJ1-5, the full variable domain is DGGITQSPKYLFRKEGQNVTLSCEQNLNHDAMYWYRQDPGQGLRLIYYSQIVNDFQKGDIAEGYSVSREKKESFPLTVTSAQKNPTAFYLCASSMGQGRTGQPQHFGDGTRLSIL.

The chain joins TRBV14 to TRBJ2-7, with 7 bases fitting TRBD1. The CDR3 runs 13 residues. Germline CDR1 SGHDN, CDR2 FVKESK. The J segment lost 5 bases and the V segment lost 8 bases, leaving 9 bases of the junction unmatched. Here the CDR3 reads CASRDRASHEQYF. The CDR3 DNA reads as TGTGCCAGCCGAGACAGGGCAAGCCACGAGCAGTACTTC.

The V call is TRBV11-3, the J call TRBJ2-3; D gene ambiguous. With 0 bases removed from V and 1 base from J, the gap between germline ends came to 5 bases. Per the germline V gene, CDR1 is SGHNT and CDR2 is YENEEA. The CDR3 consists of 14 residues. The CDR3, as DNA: TGTGCCAGCAGCTTAGATGCAGGCACAGATACGCAGTATTTT. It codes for CASSLDAGTDTQYF.

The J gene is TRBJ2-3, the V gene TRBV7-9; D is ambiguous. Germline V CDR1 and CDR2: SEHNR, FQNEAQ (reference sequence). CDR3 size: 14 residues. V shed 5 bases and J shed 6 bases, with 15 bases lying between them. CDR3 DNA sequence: TGTGCCAGCAGCCCCGTGATCCGTGGGGATACGCAGTATTTT. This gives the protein CASSPVIRGDTQYF.

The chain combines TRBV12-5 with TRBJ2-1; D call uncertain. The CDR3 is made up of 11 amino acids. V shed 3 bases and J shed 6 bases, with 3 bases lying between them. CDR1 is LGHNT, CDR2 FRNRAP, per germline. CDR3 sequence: CASGFSNEQFF. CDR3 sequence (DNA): TGTGCTAGTGGTTTTAGCAATGAGCAGTTCTTC.